A selection of T cell receptor beta chains follows, all from one sample in a study of blood T cell repertoires in COVID-19. The data were produced by immunoSEQ multiplex PCR, yet TCRdb's version contains in-frame clones alone and is incomplete. Among about 400,000 clones, approximately 88% were seen once, and the ten largest hold over 2%. The sequencing sample was made of PBMCs or T cells enriched from blood (not recorded which). These receptors all stem from a woman aged 35 to 49 with acute COVID-19. Both conserved end residues are part of each CDR3. A D gene is named only where the DNA matches it firmly. Size is omitted from some rows. Given values are once, few, many or a class for expanded clones.

>-|TRBJ2-3|TRBV7-9|TRBD2
CASSSGLAGGLITDTQYF
TGTGCCAGCAGCTCGGGACTAGCGGGGGGCCTAATCACAGATACGCAGTATTTT
>-|TRBJ1-2|TRBV5-1|TRBD1
CASSVSPGQGNYGYTF
TGCGCCAGCAGCGTCTCCCCCGGACAGGGTAACTATGGCTACACCTTC
>-|TRBJ2-3|TRBV19|TRBD2
CASSPRTSGGDTQYF
TGTGCCAGTAGCCCCAGGACTAGCGGGGGCGATACGCAGTATTTT
>-|TRBJ1-2|TRBV6-5|-
CASRLSAGSYGYTF
TGTGCCAGCCGTCTCTCGGCGGGAAGCTATGGCTACACCTTC
>-|TRBJ2-7|TRBV5-1|TRBD2
CASSLPSGGDNEQYF
TGCGCCAGCAGCTTACCTAGCGGGGGGGACAACGAGCAGTACTTC
>once|TRBJ1-1|TRBV6-5|TRBD1
CASSYGTGENTEAFF
TGTGCCAGCAGTTACGGAACAGGGGAGAACACTGAAGCTTTCTTT
>few|TRBJ1-2|TRBV18|-
CASSPATDANYGYTF
TGTGCCAGCTCACCAGCCACAGACGCTAACTATGGCTACACCTTC
>-|TRBJ2-5|TRBV11-3|TRBD2
CASSFTSGVGETQYF
TGTGCCAGCAGCTTTACTAGCGGGGTGGGGGAGACCCAGTACTTC
>-|TRBJ1-4|TRBV6-5|TRBD1
CASTRQGDREKLFF
TGTGCCAGCACAAGACAGGGAGATCGAGAAAAACTGTTTTTT
>-|TRBJ2-5|TRBV15|TRBD1
CATSRGDRGPRPPQETQYF
TGTGCCACCAGCAGAGGGGACAGGGGCCCTCGACCCCCTCAAGAGACCCAGTACTTC
>-|TRBJ1-1|TRBV5-6|TRBD1
CASSPLDRGNTEAFF
TGTGCCAGCAGCCCACTGGACAGGGGGAACACTGAAGCTTTCTTT
>once|TRBJ2-2|TRBV28|TRBD1
CASSFSPRTGIFGELFF
TGTGCCAGCAGTTTTAGTCCCCGGACAGGGATTTTCGGGGAGCTGTTTTTT
>-|TRBJ1-3|TRBV19|-
CASRLDISGNTIYF
TGTGCCAGTAGGTTGGACATCTCTGGAAACACCATATATTTT
>-|TRBJ1-1|TRBV19|-
CASSAAMNTEAFF
TGTGCCAGTAGTGCCGCTATGAACACTGAAGCTTTCTTT
>-|TRBJ2-2|TRBV9|-
CASSPSGGATGELFF
TGTGCCAGCAGCCCTAGTGGGGGGGCCACCGGGGAGCTGTTTTTT
>-|TRBJ2-7|TRBV27|TRBD2
CASRRGPSGSYEQYF
TGTGCCAGCAGACGAGGGCCTAGCGGCTCCTACGAGCAGTACTTC
>-|TRBJ2-5|TRBV18|TRBD1
CASSGTGGANSQETQYF
TGTGCCAGCTCCGGGACAGGAGGGGCAAACTCACAAGAGACCCAGTACTTC
>-|TRBJ2-7|TRBV5-1|-
CASSLSPYEQYF
TGCGCCAGCAGCTTGTCCCCGTACGAGCAGTACTTC
>-|TRBJ2-1|TRBV7-2|TRBD2
CASSRLAGDREQFF
TGTGCCAGCAGTCGACTAGCGGGGGATCGGGAGCAGTTCTTC
>few|TRBJ1-5|TRBV30|-
CAWSGGDGQPQHF
TGTGCCTGGAGTGGGGGGGACGGCCAGCCCCAGCATTTT
>-|TRBJ1-6|TRBV18|-
CASSPSTSGNSPLHF
TGTGCCAGCTCACCAAGTACTTCGGGAAATTCACCCCTCCACTTT
>-|TRBJ1-1|TRBV18|TRBD1
CASSPARGTRRDTEAFF
TGTGCCAGCTCACCAGCCAGGGGGACTAGGAGAGACACTGAAGCTTTCTTT
>-|TRBJ1-1|TRBV19|TRBD1
CASSRARGRDTEAFF
TGTGCCAGTAGTAGAGCCAGGGGGCGGGACACTGAAGCTTTCTTT
>-|TRBJ2-1|TRBV10-2|-
CASSLAQSLYNEQFF
TGCGCCAGCAGCCTCGCACAGTCTCTCTACAATGAGCAGTTCTTC
>-|TRBJ1-1|TRBV7-9|-
CASSSRDFLNTEAFF
TGTGCCAGCAGCTCCCGGGACTTTCTGAACACTGAAGCTTTCTTT
>-|TRBJ2-7|TRBV19|TRBD1
CASSAGTGVGSYEQYF
TGTGCCAGTAGTGCCGGGACAGGGGTTGGTTCCTACGAGCAGTACTTC
>-|TRBJ2-5|TRBV11-2|TRBD1
CASSRGAGGETQYF
TGTGCCAGCAGCCGAGGCGCAGGGGGAGAGACCCAGTACTTC
>-|TRBJ1-4|TRBV7-2|TRBD1
CASSRGQGISEKLFF
TGTGCCAGCAGCCGCGGACAGGGGATTAGTGAAAAACTGTTTTTT
>-|TRBJ2-7|TRBV12-3/TRBV12-4|-
CASSLGQLYEQYF
TGTGCCAGCAGTTTAGGGCAGTTATACGAGCAGTACTTC
>-|TRBJ2-3|TRBV18|TRBD1
CASSSTGATDTQYF
TGTGCCAGCTCATCGACAGGGGCGACAGATACGCAGTATTTT
>-|TRBJ1-2|TRBV25-1|-
CASSRPETAYYGYTF
TGTGCCAGCAGCCGACCGGAGACAGCTTACTATGGCTACACCTTC
>-|TRBJ2-7|TRBV5-1|TRBD2
CASSLGGGGSYEQYF
TGCGCCAGCAGCTTGGGCGGGGGAGGCTCCTACGAGCAGTACTTC
>-|TRBJ1-5|TRBV6-5|TRBD1
CASTNRGRNQPQHF
TGTGCCAGCACGAACAGGGGGCGTAATCAGCCCCAGCATTTT
>once|TRBJ2-1|TRBV18|TRBD2
CASSLIAGGNNEQFF
TGTGCCAGCTCACTTATCGCGGGGGGAAACAATGAGCAGTTCTTC
>-|TRBJ1-3|TRBV10-2|-
CASSEWAADSGNTIYF
TGCGCCAGCAGTGAGTGGGCAGCGGACTCTGGAAACACCATATATTTT
>-|TRBJ1-2|TRBV18|TRBD1
CASSPSGGDYGYTF
TGTGCCAGCTCACCATCAGGGGGCGACTATGGCTACACCTTC
>-|TRBJ1-4|TRBV2|-
CASRLTGLNEKLFF
TGTGCCAGCAGATTGACAGGTCTTAATGAAAAACTGTTTTTT
>-|TRBJ2-2|TRBV18|-
CASSPRGSDTGELFF
TGTGCCAGCTCACCCAGGGGCTCGGACACCGGGGAGCTGTTTTTT
>once|TRBJ1-1|TRBV11-2|-
CASSLQGNGMNTEAFF
TGTGCCAGCAGCCTACAGGGAAACGGAATGAACACTGAAGCTTTCTTT
>-|TRBJ2-1|TRBV7-2|-
CASSFGGGTPHNEQFF
TGTGCCAGCAGCTTTGGTGGCGGGACCCCGCACAATGAGCAGTTCTTC
>-|TRBJ1-2|TRBV9|-
CASSVGNRDYGYTF
TGTGCCAGCAGCGTAGGGAACAGGGACTATGGCTACACCTTC
>-|TRBJ1-2|TRBV14|-
CASSQDPYGYTF
TGTGCCAGCAGCCAAGACCCTTATGGCTACACCTTC
>-|TRBJ1-1|TRBV16|-
CASSPSWGDTEAFF
TGTGCCAGCAGCCCCTCGTGGGGGGACACTGAAGCTTTCTTT
>-|TRBJ2-5|TRBV6-4|-
CASSDYLGADQYF
TGTGCCAGCAGTGACTACCTGGGAGCGGACCAGTACTTC